The 7 T cell receptor beta chains below come from one sample, sequenced in a study of early T cells in non-severe SARS-CoV-2 infection. TCRdb reprocessed the 5' RACE reads via MiXCR and lists one record per CDR3 protein. In the table there are fewer than 80,000 distinct CDR3 sequences, roughly 4.9% of which are singletons. The source was whole blood, collected at baseline. The receptors come from an adult who was a healthcare worker with PCR-confirmed SARS-CoV-2 infection or an uninfected control (not recorded which). The donor label of this sample is uncertain.

This clonotype has a handful of counts. The CDR3 DNA is TGCAGCGTTGAACCCCAAACCCTGAACACTGAAGCTTTCTTT. Its translation: CSVEPQTLNTEAFF. The genes are TRBV29-1 and TRBJ1-1; no clear D gene. Trimming removed 2 bases at V and 0 bases at J, with 10 bases between. This CDR3 comprises 14 residues. Germline-derived CDR1 and CDR2 are SQVTM and ANQGSEA.

The V and J genes are TRBV7-2 and TRBJ1-3; D is undetermined. The V and J ends lost 4 bases and 2 bases respectively, with 24 bases between them. This CDR3 contains 19 residues. From germline, CDR1 is SGHTA and CDR2 FQGNSA. This CDR3 is CASSSRPSKRTEAGNTIYF. As DNA, the CDR3 is TGTGCCAGCAGCTCCCGACCGAGTAAACGTACGGAGGCTGGAAACACCATATATTTT.

This clonotype was counted many times. V and J are TRBV15 and TRBJ2-5, with 11 bases identical to TRBD2. The CDR3 is 14 amino acids. Germline assignment: CDR1 LNHNV and CDR2 YYDKDF (reference sequence). Trimming removed 0 bases from V and 12 bases from J; junction bases left unmatched: 6. The CDR3 is CATSRDGTSGSKYF. DNA for the CDR3: TGTGCCACCAGCAGAGATGGGACTAGCGGTTCCAAGTACTTC.

This clonotype was seen at least ten times. The chain recombines TRBV28 with TRBJ2-7; 15 bases agree with TRBD2. V trimming: 5 bases; J trimming: 7 bases; junction bases outside the gene matches: 3. Germline CDR1 MDHEN, CDR2 SYDVKM. This CDR3 is built from 14 residues. This CDR3 reads CASSRTSGGAEQYF. As DNA, the CDR3 is TGTGCCAGCAGTCGGACTAGCGGGGGGGCGGAGCAGTACTTC.

Ten or more counts support this clonotype. V usage is TRBV11-2 and J usage is TRBJ2-5; unclear D gene. CDR1 is SGHAT and CDR2 is FQNNGV in the germline V gene. The V gene lost 1 base and the J gene lost 5 bases, with 14 bases spanning the gap. CDR3 length: 15 amino acids. The CDR3 region is CASSLGAAFLETQYF. CDR3 in DNA: TGTGCCAGCAGCTTAGGTGCAGCTTTCTTGGAGACCCAGTACTTC.

The CDR3, as DNA: TGTGCCAGCACCCCCGGTAAAAACATTCAGTACTTC. Protein product: CASTPGKNIQYF. V gene TRBV12-3 or TRBV12-4 combines with J gene TRBJ2-4, with D hard to call. The length of the CDR3 is 12 residues. Between the trimmed V and J ends, which lost 7 bases and 4 bases, there was a span of 8 bases.

This clonotype was counted at least ten times. The chain combines TRBV20-1 with TRBJ2-1; D perhaps matches TRBD2 (6 bases). Trimming took 6 bases from V and 7 from J, leaving 16 bases between them. The CDR3 consists of 13 residues. CDR1 is DFQATT and CDR2 is SNEGSKA in the germline V gene (reference sequence). The CDR3 DNA follows: TGCAGTGCACGATCGGGGGAATGGAATGAGCAGTTCTTC. It codes for CSARSGEWNEQFF.